This T cell receptor (beta chain) was sequenced during a study of blood T cell repertoires in COVID-19. Germline V gene lookup returns CDR1 MGHDK and CDR2 SYGVNS. The CDR3 covers 16 residues. With V trimmed by 3 bases and J by 5 bases, 12 bases remained unmatched. Profiling relied on immunoSEQ multiplex PCR, and the TCRdb table lists in-frame clones only, not all of them. The sample lists about 120,000 clones, 85% to 90% occurring once. The genes are TRBV25-1 and TRBJ1-2, with TRBD1 matching 7 bases. The receptor was isolated from a woman aged 45-65 years with acute or convalescent COVID-19. The specimen sequenced was peripheral blood. The CDR3: CASSDSDQDRLYGYTF. The CDR3 bases are TGTGCCAGCAGTGATTCAGATCAGGACAGGCTTTATGGCTACACCTTC.